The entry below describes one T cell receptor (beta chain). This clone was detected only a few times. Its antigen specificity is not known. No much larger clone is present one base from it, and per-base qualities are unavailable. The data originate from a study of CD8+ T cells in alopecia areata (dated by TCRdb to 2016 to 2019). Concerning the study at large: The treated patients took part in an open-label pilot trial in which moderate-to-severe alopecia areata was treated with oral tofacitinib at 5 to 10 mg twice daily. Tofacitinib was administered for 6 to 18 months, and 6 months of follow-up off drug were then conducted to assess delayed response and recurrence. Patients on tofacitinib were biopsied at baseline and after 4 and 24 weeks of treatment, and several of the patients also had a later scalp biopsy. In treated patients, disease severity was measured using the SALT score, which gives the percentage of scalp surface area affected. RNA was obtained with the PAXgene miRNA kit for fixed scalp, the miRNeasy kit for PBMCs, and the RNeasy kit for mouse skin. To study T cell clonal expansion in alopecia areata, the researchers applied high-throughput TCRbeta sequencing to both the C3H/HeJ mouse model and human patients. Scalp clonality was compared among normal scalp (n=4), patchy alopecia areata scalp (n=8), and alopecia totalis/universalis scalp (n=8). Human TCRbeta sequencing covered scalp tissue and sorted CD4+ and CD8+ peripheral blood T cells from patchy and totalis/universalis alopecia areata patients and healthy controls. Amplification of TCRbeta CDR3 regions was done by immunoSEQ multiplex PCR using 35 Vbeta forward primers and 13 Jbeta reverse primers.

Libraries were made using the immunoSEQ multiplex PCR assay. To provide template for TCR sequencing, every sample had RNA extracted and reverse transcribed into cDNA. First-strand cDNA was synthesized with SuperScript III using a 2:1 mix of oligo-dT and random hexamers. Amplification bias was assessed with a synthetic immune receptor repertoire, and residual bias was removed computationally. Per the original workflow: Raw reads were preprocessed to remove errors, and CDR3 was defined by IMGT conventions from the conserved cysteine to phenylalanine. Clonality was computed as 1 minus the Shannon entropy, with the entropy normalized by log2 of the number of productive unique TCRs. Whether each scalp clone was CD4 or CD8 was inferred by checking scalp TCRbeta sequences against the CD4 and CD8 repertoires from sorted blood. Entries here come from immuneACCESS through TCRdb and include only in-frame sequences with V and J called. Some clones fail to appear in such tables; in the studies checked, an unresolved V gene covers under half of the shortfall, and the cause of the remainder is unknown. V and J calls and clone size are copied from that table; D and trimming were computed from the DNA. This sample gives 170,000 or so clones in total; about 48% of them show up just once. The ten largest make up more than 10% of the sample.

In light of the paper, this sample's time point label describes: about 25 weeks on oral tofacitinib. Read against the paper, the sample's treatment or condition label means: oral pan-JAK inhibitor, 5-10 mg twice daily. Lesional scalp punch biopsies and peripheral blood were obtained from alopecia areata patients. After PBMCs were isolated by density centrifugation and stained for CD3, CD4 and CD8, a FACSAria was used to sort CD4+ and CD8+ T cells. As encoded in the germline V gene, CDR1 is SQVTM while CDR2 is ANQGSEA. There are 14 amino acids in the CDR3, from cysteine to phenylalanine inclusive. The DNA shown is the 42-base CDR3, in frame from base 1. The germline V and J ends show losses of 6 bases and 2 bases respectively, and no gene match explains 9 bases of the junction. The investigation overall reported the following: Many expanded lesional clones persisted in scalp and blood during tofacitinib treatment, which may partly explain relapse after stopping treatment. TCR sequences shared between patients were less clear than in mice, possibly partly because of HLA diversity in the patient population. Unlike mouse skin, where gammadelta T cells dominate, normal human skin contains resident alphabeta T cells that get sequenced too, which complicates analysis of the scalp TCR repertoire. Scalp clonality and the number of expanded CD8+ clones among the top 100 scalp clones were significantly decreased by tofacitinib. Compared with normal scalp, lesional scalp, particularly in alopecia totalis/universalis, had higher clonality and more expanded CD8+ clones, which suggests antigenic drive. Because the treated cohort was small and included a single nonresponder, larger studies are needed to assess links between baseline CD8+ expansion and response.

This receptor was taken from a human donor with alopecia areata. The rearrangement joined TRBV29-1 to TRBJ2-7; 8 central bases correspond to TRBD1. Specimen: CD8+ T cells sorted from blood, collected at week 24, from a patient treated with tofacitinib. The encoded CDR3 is CSVQDRERAYEQYF. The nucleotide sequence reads TGCAGCGTCCAGGACAGGGAGAGAGCCTACGAGCAGTACTTC.